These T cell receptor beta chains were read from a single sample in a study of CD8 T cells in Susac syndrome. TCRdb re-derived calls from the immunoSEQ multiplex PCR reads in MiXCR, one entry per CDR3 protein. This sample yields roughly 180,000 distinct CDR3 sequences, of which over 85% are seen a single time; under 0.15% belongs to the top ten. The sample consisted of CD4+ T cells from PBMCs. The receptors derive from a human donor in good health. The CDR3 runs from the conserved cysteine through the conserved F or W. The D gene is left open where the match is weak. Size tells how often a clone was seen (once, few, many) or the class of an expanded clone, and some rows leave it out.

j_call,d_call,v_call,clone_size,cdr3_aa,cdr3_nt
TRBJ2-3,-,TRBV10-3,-,CAISDFQPDTQYF,TGTGCCATCAGTGATTTCCAACCCGATACGCAGTATTTT
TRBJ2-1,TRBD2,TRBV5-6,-,CASSSTSGNEQFF,TGTGCCAGCAGCTCGACTAGCGGGAATGAGCAGTTCTTC
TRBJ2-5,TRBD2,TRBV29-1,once,CSAVLATMTQYF,TGCAGTGCGGTACTAGCGACAATGACCCAGTACTTC
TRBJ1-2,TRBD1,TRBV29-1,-,CSGRTGGGYTF,TGCAGCGGACGGACAGGGGGCGGCTACACCTTC
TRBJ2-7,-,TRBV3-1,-,CASSQVWGSYEQYF,TGTGCCAGCAGCCAAGTCTGGGGCTCCTACGAGCAGTACTTC
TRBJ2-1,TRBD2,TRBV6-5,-,CASSYSSGGAREQFF,TGTGCCAGCAGTTACTCTAGCGGGGGGGCACGAGAGCAGTTCTTC
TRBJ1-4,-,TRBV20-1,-,CSAGFGGGKLFF,TGCAGTGCTGGGTTTGGTGGGGGAAAACTGTTTTTT
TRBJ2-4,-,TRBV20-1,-,CSASARGRLLNIQYF,TGCAGTGCTAGCGCGCGGGGCCGACTGCTGAACATTCAGTACTTC
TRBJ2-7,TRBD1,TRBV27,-,CASSFGQGDSYEQYF,TGTGCCAGCAGTTTTGGACAGGGTGATTCCTACGAGCAGTACTTC
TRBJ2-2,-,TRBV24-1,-,CATSDTTGVELFF,TGTGCCACCAGTGATACGACAGGAGTAGAGCTGTTTTTT
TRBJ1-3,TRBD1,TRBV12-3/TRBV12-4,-,CASSQDRGNTIYF,TGTGCCAGCAGTCAGGACAGGGGCAACACCATATATTTT
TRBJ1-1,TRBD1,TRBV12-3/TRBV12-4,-,CASSFSGGTEAFF,TGTGCCAGCAGTTTCTCAGGGGGCACTGAAGCTTTCTTT
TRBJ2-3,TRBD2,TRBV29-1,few,CSVEAGGTDTQYF,TGCAGCGTTGAGGCGGGGGGCACAGATACGCAGTATTTT
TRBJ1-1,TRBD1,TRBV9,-,CASSDRTGAEAFF,TGTGCCAGCAGCGACAGGACAGGGGCTGAAGCTTTCTTT
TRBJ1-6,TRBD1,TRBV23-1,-,CASSQSGASDRENKDSPLHF,TGCGCCAGCAGTCAATCGGGAGCCTCGGACAGGGAGAATAAGGATTCACCCCTCCACTTT
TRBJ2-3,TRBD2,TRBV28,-,CASSPRLAGAPSQYF,TGTGCCAGCAGTCCCAGACTAGCGGGGGCGCCATCGCAGTATTTT
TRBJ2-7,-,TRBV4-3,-,CASSQGRSTAYEQYF,TGCGCCAGCAGCCAAGGGCGATCGACAGCATACGAGCAGTACTTC
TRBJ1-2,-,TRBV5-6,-,CASSLRPDIFGYTF,TGTGCCAGCAGCCTCCGACCAGACATATTTGGCTACACCTTC
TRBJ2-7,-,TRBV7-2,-,CASTAGPSLRPTEQYF,TGTGCCAGCACCGCGGGTCCCAGCCTCAGGCCCACCGAGCAGTACTTC
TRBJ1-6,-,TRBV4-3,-,CASSQDGGTVNSPLHF,TGCGCCAGCAGCCAAGATGGGGGGACGGTCAATTCACCCCTCCACTTT
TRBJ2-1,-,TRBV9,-,CASSPRQSYNEQFF,TGTGCCAGCAGCCCGCGACAATCCTACAATGAGCAGTTCTTC
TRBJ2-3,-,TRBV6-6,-,CASSYWDRDTDTQYF,TGTGCCAGCAGTTACTGGGACCGGGACACAGATACGCAGTATTTT
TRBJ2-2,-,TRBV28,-,CASTQGGTGAGELFF,TGTGCCAGCACCCAAGGCGGTACGGGGGCCGGGGAGCTGTTTTTT
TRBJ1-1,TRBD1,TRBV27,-,CATKRVTGTLNTEAFF,TGTGCCACCAAACGCGTGACAGGGACCTTGAACACTGAAGCTTTCTTT
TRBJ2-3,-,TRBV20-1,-,CSADAGVGQYF,TGCAGTGCTGATGCAGGGGTGGGGCAGTATTTT
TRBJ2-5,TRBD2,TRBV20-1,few,CSATSGGARETQYF,TGCAGTGCTACTAGCGGGGGGGCTCGAGAGACCCAGTACTTC
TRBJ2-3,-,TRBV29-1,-,CSVDWSTDTQYF,TGCAGCGTTGACTGGAGCACAGATACGCAGTATTTT